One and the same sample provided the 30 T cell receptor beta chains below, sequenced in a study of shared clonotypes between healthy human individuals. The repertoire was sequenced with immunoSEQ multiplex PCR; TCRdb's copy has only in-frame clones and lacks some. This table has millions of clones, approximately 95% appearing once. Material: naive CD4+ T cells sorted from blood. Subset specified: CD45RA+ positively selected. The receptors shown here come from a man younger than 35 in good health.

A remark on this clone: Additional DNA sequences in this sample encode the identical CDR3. CDR3 loop: CASSYGGNTGELFF. In DNA form, the CDR3 reads TGTGCCAGCAGTTACGGAGGCAACACCGGGGAGCTGTTTTTT. The gene calls are TRBV6-5 and TRBJ2-2; possible D gene TRBD2, 5 bases. Trimming removed 2 bases from V and 2 bases from J, with 6 bases in between. The CDR3 consists of 14 residues. Germline V gene lookup returns CDR1 MNHEY and CDR2 SVGAGI.

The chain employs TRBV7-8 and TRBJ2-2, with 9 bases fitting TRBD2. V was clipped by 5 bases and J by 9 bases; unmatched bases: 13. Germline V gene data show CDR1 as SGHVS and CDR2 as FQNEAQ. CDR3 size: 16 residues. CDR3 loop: CASSDWSGRPNRELFF. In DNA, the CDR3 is TGTGCCAGCAGCGACTGGAGCGGGAGGCCCAACCGGGAGCTGTTTTTT. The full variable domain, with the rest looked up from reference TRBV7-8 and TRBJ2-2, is GAGVSQSPRYKVAKRGQDVALRCDPISGHVSLFWYQQALGQGPEFLTYFQNEAQLDKSGLPSDRFFAERPEGSVSTLKIQRTQQEDSAVYLCASSDWSGRPNRELFFGEGSRLTVL.

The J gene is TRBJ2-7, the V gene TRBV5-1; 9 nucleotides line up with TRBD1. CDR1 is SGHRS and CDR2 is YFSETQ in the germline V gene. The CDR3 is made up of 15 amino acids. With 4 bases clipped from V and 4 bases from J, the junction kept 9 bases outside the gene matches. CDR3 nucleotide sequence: TGCGCCAGCAGCCCATTACCGGGACAGGGTTACGAGCAGTACTTC. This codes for CASSPLPGQGYEQYF.

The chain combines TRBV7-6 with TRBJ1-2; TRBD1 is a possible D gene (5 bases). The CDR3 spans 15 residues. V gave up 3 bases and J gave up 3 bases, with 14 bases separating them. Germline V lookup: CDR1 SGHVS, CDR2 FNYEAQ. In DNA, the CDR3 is TGTGCCAGCAGCTTGAACGAGGGGCCATACTATGGCTACACCTTC. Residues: CASSLNEGPYYGYTF.

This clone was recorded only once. CDR3 sequence (DNA): TGTGCCAGCAGCTGGGGTCCATCCTCGAACACCGGGGAGCTGTTTTTT. Translated: CASSWGPSSNTGELFF. The chain employs TRBV5-4 and TRBJ2-2, with D hard to call. CDR3 length equals 16 residues. Trimming shortened V by 3 bases and J by 0 bases, and 12 bases separated the two germline ends. The germline V gene has CDR1 SGHNT and CDR2 YYREEE (reference sequence).

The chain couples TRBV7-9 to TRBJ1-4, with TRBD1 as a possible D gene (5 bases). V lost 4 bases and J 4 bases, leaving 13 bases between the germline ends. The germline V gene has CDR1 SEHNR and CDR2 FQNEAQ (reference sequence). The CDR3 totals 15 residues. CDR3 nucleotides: TGTGCCAGCAGCTATGGGACTCTTGTTAATGAAAAACTGTTTTTT. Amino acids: CASSYGTLVNEKLFF.

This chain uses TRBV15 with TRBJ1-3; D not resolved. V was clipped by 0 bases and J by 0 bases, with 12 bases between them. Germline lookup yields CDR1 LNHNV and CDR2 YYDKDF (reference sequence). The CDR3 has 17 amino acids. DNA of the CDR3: TGTGCCACCAGCAGAGACTTACAGCTCATCTCTGGAAACACCATATATTTT. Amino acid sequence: CATSRDLQLISGNTIYF.

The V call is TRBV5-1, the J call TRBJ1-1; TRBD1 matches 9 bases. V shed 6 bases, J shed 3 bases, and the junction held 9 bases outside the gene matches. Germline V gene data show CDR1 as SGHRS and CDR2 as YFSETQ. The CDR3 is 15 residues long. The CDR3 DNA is TGCGCCAGCATCCCCGGGACAGGGTGGGACACTGAAGCTTTCTTT. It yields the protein CASIPGTGWDTEAFF. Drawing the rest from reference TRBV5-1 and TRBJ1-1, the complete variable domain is KAGVTQTPRYLIKTRGQQVTLSCSPISGHRSVSWYQQTPGQGLQFLFEYFSETQRNKGNFPGRFSGRQFSNSRSEMNVSTLELGDSALYLCASIPGTGWDTEAFFGQGTRLTVV.

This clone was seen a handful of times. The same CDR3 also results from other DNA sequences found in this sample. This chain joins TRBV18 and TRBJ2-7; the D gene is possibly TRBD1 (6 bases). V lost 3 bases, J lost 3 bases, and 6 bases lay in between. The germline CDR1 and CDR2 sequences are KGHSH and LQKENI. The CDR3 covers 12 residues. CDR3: CASSPDSYEQYF. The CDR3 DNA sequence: TGTGCCAGCTCACCGGACAGCTACGAGCAGTACTTC.

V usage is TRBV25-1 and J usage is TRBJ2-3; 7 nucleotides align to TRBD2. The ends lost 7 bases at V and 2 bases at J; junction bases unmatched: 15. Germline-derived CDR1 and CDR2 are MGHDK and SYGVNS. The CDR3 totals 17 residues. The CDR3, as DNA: TGTGCCAGCACCCCAAGGGTGGGACTATTCCTCACAGATACGCAGTATTTT. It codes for CASTPRVGLFLTDTQYF.

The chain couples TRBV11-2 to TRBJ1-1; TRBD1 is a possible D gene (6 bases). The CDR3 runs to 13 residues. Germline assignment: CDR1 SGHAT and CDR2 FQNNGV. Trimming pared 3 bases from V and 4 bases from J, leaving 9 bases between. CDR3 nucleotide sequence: TGTGCCAGCAGCTTTATAGGGGGCACTGAAGCTTTCTTT. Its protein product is CASSFIGGTEAFF.

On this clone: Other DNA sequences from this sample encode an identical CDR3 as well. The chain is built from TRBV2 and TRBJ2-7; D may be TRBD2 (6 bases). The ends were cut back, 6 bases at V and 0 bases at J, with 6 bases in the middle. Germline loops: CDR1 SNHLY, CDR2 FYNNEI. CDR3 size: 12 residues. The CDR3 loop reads CASRGGSYEQYF. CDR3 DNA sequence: TGTGCCAGCAGGGGGGGCTCCTACGAGCAGTACTTC.

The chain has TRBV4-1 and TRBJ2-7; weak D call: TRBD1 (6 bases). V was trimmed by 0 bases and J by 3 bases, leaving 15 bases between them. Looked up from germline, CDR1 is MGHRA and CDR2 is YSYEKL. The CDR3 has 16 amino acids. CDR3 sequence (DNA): TGCGCCAGCAGCCAAGAAGGGGGTAATCACTACTACGAGCAGTACTTC. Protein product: CASSQEGGNHYYEQYF.

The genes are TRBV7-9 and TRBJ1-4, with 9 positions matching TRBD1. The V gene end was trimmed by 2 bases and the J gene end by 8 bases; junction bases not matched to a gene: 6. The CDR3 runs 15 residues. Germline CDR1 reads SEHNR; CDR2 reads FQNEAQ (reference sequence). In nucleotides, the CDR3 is TGTGCCAGCAGCTTAAGTCTGGGACAGGGAGAAAAACTGTTTTTT. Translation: CASSLSLGQGEKLFF.

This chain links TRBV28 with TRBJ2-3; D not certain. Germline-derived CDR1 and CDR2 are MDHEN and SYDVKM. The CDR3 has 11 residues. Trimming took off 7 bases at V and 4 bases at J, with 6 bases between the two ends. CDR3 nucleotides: TGTGCCAGCACGAGTGCAGATACGCAGTATTTT. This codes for CASTSADTQYF.

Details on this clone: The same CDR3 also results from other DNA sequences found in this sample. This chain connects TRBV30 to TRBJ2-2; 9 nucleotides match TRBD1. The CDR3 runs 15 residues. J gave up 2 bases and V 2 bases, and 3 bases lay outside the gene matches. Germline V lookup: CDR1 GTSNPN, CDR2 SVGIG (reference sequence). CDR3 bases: TGTGCCTGGAGTACGGGACAGGGTAACACCGGGGAGCTGTTTTTT. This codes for CAWSTGQGNTGELFF.

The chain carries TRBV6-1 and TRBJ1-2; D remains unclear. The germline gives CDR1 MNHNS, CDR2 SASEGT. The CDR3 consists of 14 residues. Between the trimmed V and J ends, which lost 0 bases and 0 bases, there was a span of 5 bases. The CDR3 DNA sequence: TGTGCCAGCAGTGAAGCCGGAGCTAACTATGGCTACACCTTC. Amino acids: CASSEAGANYGYTF.

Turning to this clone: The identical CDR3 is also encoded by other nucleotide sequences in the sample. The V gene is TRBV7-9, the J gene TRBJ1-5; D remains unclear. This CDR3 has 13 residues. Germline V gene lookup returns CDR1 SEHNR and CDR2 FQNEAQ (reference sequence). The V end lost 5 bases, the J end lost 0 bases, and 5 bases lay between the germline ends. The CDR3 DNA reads TGTGCCAGCAGCGCTTATAGCAATCAGCCCCAGCATTTT. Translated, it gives CASSAYSNQPQHF.

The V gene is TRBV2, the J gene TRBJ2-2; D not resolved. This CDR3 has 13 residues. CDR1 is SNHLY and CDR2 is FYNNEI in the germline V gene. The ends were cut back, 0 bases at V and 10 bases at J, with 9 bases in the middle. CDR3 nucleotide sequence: TGTGCCAGCAGTGAAGCTTTGCTAGTGGAGCTGTTTTTT. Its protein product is CASSEALLVELFF.

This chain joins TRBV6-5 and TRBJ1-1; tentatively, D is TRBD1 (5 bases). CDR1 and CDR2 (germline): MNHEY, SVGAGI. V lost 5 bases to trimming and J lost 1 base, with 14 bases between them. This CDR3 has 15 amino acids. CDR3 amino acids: CASSGALGGNTEAFF. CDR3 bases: TGTGCCAGCAGTGGGGCTTTGGGGGGGAACACTGAAGCTTTCTTT.

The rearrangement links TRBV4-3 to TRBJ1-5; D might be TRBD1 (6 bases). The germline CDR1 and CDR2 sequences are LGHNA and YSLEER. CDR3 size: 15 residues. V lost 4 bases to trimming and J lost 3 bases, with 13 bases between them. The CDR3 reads CASSLRGGANQPQHF. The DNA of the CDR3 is TGCGCCAGCAGCCTCCGGGGGGGGGCCAATCAGCCCCAGCATTTT.

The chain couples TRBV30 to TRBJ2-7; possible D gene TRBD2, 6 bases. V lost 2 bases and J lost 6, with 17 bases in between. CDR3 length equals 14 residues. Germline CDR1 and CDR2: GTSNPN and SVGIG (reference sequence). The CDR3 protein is CAWSSGLSFSEQYF. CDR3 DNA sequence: TGTGCCTGGAGTTCGGGACTCTCCTTCAGCGAGCAGTACTTC.

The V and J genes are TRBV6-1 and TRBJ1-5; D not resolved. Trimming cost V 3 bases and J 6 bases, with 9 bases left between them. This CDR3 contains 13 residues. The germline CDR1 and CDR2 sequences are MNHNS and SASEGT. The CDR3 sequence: CASSDGTFQPQHF. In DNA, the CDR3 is TGTGCCAGCAGTGATGGCACCTTTCAGCCCCAGCATTTT.

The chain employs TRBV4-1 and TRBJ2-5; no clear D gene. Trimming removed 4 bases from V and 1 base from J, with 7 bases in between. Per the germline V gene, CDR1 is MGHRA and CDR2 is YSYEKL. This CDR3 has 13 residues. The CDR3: CASSPQGQETQYF. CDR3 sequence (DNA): TGCGCCAGCAGCCCACAAGGCCAAGAGACCCAGTACTTC.

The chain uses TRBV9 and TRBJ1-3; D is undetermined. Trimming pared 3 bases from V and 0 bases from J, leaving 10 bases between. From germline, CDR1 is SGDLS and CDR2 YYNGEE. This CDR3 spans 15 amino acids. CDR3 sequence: CASSADLGSGNTIYF. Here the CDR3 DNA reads TGTGCCAGCAGCGCGGACCTTGGCTCTGGAAACACCATATATTTT.

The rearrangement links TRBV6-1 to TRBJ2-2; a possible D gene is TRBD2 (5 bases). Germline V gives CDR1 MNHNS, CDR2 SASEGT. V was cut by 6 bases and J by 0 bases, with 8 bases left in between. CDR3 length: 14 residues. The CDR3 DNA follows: TGTGCCAGCAGAGGCGGGCCGAACACCGGGGAGCTGTTTTTT. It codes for CASRGGPNTGELFF.

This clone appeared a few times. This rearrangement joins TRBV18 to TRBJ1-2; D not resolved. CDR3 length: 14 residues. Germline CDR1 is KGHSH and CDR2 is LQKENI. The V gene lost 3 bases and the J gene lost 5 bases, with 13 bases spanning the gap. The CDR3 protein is CASSPLTEAYGYTF. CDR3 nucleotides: TGTGCCAGCTCACCTCTCACGGAAGCTTATGGCTACACCTTC.

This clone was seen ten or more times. The CDR3 region is CASSFRPREKLFF. The CDR3 DNA reads as TGTGCCAGCAGTTTCCGGCCCCGAGAAAAACTGTTTTTT. The chain links TRBV28 to TRBJ1-4, with D uncertain. Deletions cut 3 bases from V and 8 bases from J, with 10 bases between. Germline V lookup: CDR1 MDHEN, CDR2 SYDVKM. The CDR3 runs to 13 residues.

For the CDR3, the DNA is TGTGCCAGCAGCGTAGGCAGGGAAGGTTCACCCCTCCACTTT. This encodes CASSVGREGSPLHF. The V and J genes are TRBV9 and TRBJ1-6; tentatively, D is TRBD1 (5 bases). The V end was cut by 0 bases, the J end by 9 bases, with 10 bases between. The CDR3 runs to 14 residues. Germline V CDR1 and CDR2: SGDLS, YYNGEE. The full variable domain, rest sourced from reference TRBV9 and TRBJ1-6, is DSGVTQTPKHLITATGQRVTLRCSPRSGDLSVYWYQQSLDQGLQFLIQYYNGEERAKGNILERFSAQQFPDLHSELNLSSLELGDSALYFCASSVGREGSPLHFGNGTRLTVT.

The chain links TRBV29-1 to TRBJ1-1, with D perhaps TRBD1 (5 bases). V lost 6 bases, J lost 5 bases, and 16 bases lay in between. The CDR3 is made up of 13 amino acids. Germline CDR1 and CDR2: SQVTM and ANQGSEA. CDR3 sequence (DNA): TGCAGCGTGACTTGGGGGGGAGGAACTGAAGCTTTCTTT. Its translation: CSVTWGGGTEAFF. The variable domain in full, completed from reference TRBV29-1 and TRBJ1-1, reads SAVISQKPSRDICQRGTSLTIQCQVDSQVTMMFWYRQQPGQSLTLIATANQGSEATYESGFVIDKFPISRPNLTFSTLTVSNMSPEDSSIYLCSVTWGGGTEAFFGQGTRLTVV.